A single sample gave rise to the 21 T cell receptor beta chains below, sequenced in a study of T cell responses to AZD1222 COVID-19 vaccine. Clones were sequenced by immunoSEQ multiplex PCR, and TCRdb holds only the in-frame ones, with some missing. The repertoire has about 180,000 clones, about 86% of them found once; the top ten carry approximately 0.49%. The material was peripheral blood, obtained on day 0 of AZD1222 vaccination. The source of these receptors is an adult in good health.

The V gene is TRBV28, the J gene TRBJ1-2; D is undetermined. This CDR3 contains 13 residues. Deletions cut 3 bases from V and 8 bases from J, with 13 bases between. CDR1 is MDHEN and CDR2 is SYDVKM in the germline V gene. CDR3 sequence: CASSFHNTKGYTF. DNA of the CDR3: TGTGCCAGCAGTTTTCACAACACTAAAGGCTACACCTTC.

The genes are TRBV28 and TRBJ2-2, with D unresolved. V gave up 5 bases and J gave up 4 bases, with 14 bases separating them. This CDR3 has 15 residues. CDR1 is MDHEN, CDR2 SYDVKM, per germline. The CDR3 reads CASSPDTHLTGELFF. CDR3 DNA: TGTGCCAGCAGTCCAGACACCCACCTCACCGGGGAGCTGTTTTTT.

The rearrangement uses TRBV5-4 and TRBJ2-2, with D unclear. CDR1 is SGHNT, CDR2 YYREEE, per germline (reference sequence). The V end was cut by 4 bases, the J end by 5 bases, with 15 bases between. This CDR3 region has 15 residues. CDR3 DNA sequence: TGTGCCAGCAGCCTACTCGGAGTAGGGACCGGGGAGCTGTTTTTT. Its translation: CASSLLGVGTGELFF.

The rearrangement uses TRBV4-1 and TRBJ1-2; no reliable D call. The germline V and J ends were trimmed by 0 bases and 8 bases, with 19 bases remaining between them. CDR3 length: 16 amino acids. The germline CDR1 and CDR2 sequences are MGHRA and YSYEKL. The CDR3 spells CASSQDPVTDVRGYTF. For the CDR3, the DNA is TGCGCCAGCAGCCAAGATCCCGTGACTGACGTTAGAGGCTACACCTTC.

This clone has a single count. The gene calls are TRBV10-3 and TRBJ2-7, with D perhaps matching TRBD1 (5 bases). Looked up from germline, CDR1 is ENHRY and CDR2 is SYGVKD. The CDR3 has 12 amino acids. V dropped 6 bases and J dropped 7 bases, with 13 bases sitting between them. For the CDR3, the DNA is TGTGCCATCAGACAGGCCCGTGGGGAGCAGTACTTC. It codes for CAIRQARGEQYF.

The rearrangement links TRBV5-1 to TRBJ2-1; 9 bases align to TRBD1. Trimming at V came to 2 bases and at J to 5 bases, leaving 8 bases not matched to a gene. Germline CDR1 reads SGHRS; CDR2 reads YFSETQ. This CDR3 contains 16 residues. The CDR3 DNA sequence: TGCGCCAGCAGCTTCACCGGGACAGGGATCAACAATGAGCAGTTCTTC. Its protein is CASSFTGTGINNEQFF.

The chain has TRBV5-6 and TRBJ2-7, with D unresolved. Germline CDR1 SGHDT, CDR2 YYEEEE. V lost 4 bases, J lost 1 base, and 9 bases lay in between. This CDR3 is 13 amino acids long. CDR3 sequence reads: CASSPVESYEQYF. The CDR3 coding sequence is TGTGCCAGCAGCCCCGTTGAGTCCTACGAGCAGTACTTC.

This clone occurred once. V is TRBV12-3 or TRBV12-4 and J is TRBJ1-1; D is perhaps TRBD1 (6 bases). V lost 6 bases and J lost 8, with 13 bases in between. CDR3 length: 12 amino acids. The CDR3 coding sequence is TGTGCCAGCAGCCAGACAGGTATGGAAGCTTTCTTT. This gives the protein CASSQTGMEAFF.

The chain combines TRBV11-2 with TRBJ2-7; 11 nucleotides agree with TRBD2. The trim removed 4 bases at V and 3 bases at J, leaving 8 bases unmatched. Germline assignment: CDR1 SGHAT and CDR2 FQNNGV. CDR3 length: 16 residues. DNA of the CDR3: TGTGCCAGCAGCTCATTAGCGGGGGGGCCAATCTACGAGCAGTACTTC. This translates into CASSSLAGGPIYEQYF.

The chain carries TRBV4-1 and TRBJ1-2, with no clear D. This CDR3 has 13 residues. Trimming stripped 1 base from V and 2 bases from J, with 5 bases between. CDR1 is MGHRA, CDR2 YSYEKL, per germline. The CDR3 is CASSQGLNYGYTF. Written as DNA, the CDR3 is TGCGCCAGCAGCCAAGGGCTGAACTATGGCTACACCTTC.

V is TRBV7-9 and J is TRBJ1-3, with D maybe TRBD1 (6 bases). V lost 5 bases to trimming and J lost 0 bases, with 17 bases between them. Germline V gene lookup returns CDR1 SEHNR and CDR2 FQNEAQ (reference sequence). This CDR3 has 17 amino acids. This CDR3 is CASSPPGGGLSGNTIYF. DNA for the CDR3: TGTGCCAGCAGCCCCCCGGGTGGGGGGCTCTCTGGAAACACCATATATTTT.

The chain employs TRBV4-2 and TRBJ2-5; a weak D match, TRBD1 (5 bases). The germline V and J ends were trimmed by 4 bases and 2 bases, with 14 bases remaining between them. The CDR3 loop spans 15 amino acids. From germline, CDR1 is LGHNA and CDR2 YNFKEQ. The CDR3 sequence is CASSPSPPGQETQYF. The CDR3 DNA sequence: TGTGCCAGCAGCCCATCCCCCCCAGGGCAAGAGACCCAGTACTTC.

This chain connects TRBV12-3 or TRBV12-4 to TRBJ2-1; D is undetermined. The CDR3 covers 11 residues. The germline V and J ends were trimmed by 5 bases and 10 bases, with 9 bases remaining between them. The CDR3 sequence: CASSILSEQFF. CDR3 nucleotide sequence: TGTGCCAGCAGTATCCTCAGCGAGCAGTTCTTC.

The V gene is TRBV30, the J gene TRBJ2-7; perhaps TRBD2 as D (7 bases). Deletions cut 7 bases from V and 2 bases from J, with 18 bases between. Germline V gene sequence: CDR1 GTSNPN, CDR2 SVGIG (reference sequence). The CDR3 is 14 amino acids. Here the CDR3 DNA reads TGTGCCTCCGAGGGGAGGGGGGGGCCCTACGAGCAGTACTTC. It specifies CASEGRGGPYEQYF.

The V gene is TRBV28, the J gene TRBJ2-1; the D gene is possibly TRBD2 (6 bases). Trimming took off 8 bases at V and 10 bases at J, with 18 bases between the two ends. In germline, CDR1 is MDHEN, CDR2 SYDVKM. The CDR3 totals 13 residues. The CDR3 sequence is CASYLGGAREQFF. Written as DNA, the CDR3 is TGTGCCAGCTACCTAGGAGGGGCCAGGGAGCAGTTCTTC.

This sequence joins TRBV9 and TRBJ2-3; 8 positions match TRBD1. V was pared by 3 bases and J by 2 bases, with 8 bases of the junction left unmatched. CDR1 is SGDLS, CDR2 YYNGEE, per germline. The CDR3 length is 16 residues. The CDR3 sequence is CASSEQGGRNTDTQYF. The CDR3, as DNA: TGTGCCAGCAGCGAACAGGGGGGCCGAAACACAGATACGCAGTATTTT.

V is TRBV3-1 (or the pseudogene TRBV3-2) and J is TRBJ1-5; the D is unclear. Germline V lookup: CDR1 LGHDT, CDR2 YNNKEL (reference sequence). Trimming took 3 bases from V and 0 from J, leaving 24 bases between them. The CDR3 consists of 20 residues. CDR3 amino acids: CASSQGSQAEGGYSNQPQHF. In DNA, the CDR3 is TGTGCCAGCAGCCAGGGCAGCCAAGCCGAGGGAGGCTATAGCAATCAGCCCCAGCATTTT.

The rearrangement joins TRBV9 to TRBJ2-1; the D is unclear. Germline V gene lookup returns CDR1 SGDLS and CDR2 YYNGEE. V lost 3 bases to trimming and J lost 6 bases, with 7 bases between them. The CDR3 is 12 amino acids. The CDR3 reads CASSALGNEQFF. The CDR3 DNA follows: TGTGCCAGCAGCGCGTTAGGCAATGAGCAGTTCTTC. The complete variable domain, with remaining parts taken from reference TRBV9 and TRBJ2-1, reads DSGVTQTPKHLITATGQRVTLRCSPRSGDLSVYWYQQSLDQGLQFLIQYYNGEERAKGNILERFSAQQFPDLHSELNLSSLELGDSALYFCASSALGNEQFFGPGTRLTVL.

This clone was counted a few times. The chain employs TRBV6-6 and TRBJ2-7; weak D call: TRBD1 (5 bases). The V and J ends lost 5 bases and 0 bases respectively, with 14 bases between them. Germline assignment: CDR1 MNHNY and CDR2 SVGAGI (reference sequence). The length of the CDR3 is 15 residues. The CDR3 bases are TGTGCCAGCAGTCCCCGATCGGACACCTCCTACGAGCAGTACTTC. This encodes CASSPRSDTSYEQYF.

J is TRBJ2-3 and V is TRBV14, with D hard to call. Germline V gene data show CDR1 as SGHDN and CDR2 as FVKESK. The CDR3 extends over 13 amino acids. The V gene lost 1 base and the J gene lost 7 bases, with 9 bases spanning the gap. CDR3 loop: CASSQGVGNTQYF. Written as DNA, the CDR3 is TGTGCCAGCAGCCAAGGTGTCGGAAATACGCAGTATTTT.

The chain employs TRBV9 and TRBJ2-3, with D unclear. The CDR3 is made up of 13 amino acids. V was trimmed by 2 bases and J by 5 bases, leaving 9 bases between them. Germline CDR1 and CDR2: SGDLS and YYNGEE. The CDR3 DNA sequence: TGTGCCAGCAGCGTCCACCCAGAAGATACGCAGTATTTT. Its translation: CASSVHPEDTQYF.